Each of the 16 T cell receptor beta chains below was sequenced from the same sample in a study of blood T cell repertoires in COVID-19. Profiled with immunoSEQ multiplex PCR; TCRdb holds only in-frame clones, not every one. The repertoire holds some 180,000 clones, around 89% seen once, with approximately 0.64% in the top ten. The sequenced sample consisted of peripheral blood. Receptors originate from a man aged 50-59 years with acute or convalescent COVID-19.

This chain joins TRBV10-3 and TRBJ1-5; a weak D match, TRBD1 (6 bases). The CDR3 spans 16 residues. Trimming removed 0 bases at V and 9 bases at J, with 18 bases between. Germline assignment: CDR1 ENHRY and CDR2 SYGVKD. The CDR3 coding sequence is TGTGCCATCAGTGAGTCGTTCAGGGGAGCTGGAGCGCCCCAGCATTTT. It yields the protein CAISESFRGAGAPQHF.

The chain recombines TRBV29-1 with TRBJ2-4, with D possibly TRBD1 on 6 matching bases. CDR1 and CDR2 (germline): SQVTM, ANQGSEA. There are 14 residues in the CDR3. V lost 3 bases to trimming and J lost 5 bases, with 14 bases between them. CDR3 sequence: CSVDFGAGENIQYF. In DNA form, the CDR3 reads TGCAGCGTTGATTTCGGAGCAGGGGAAAACATTCAGTACTTC.

The CDR3 spells CASMGLGNQPQHF. CDR3 nucleotide sequence: TGTGCCAGTATGGGCTTGGGCAATCAGCCCCAGCATTTT. The V and J genes are TRBV19 and TRBJ1-5; D unresolved. This CDR3 comprises 13 residues. V was pared by 7 bases and J by 2 bases, with 9 bases between. The germline V gene encodes CDR1 LNHDA and CDR2 SQIVND (reference sequence).

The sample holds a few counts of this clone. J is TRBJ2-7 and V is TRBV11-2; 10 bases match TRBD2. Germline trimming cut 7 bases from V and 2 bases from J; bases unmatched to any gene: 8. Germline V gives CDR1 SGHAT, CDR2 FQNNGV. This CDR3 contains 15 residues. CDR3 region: CASKAGTSVTYEQYF. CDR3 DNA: TGTGCCAGCAAAGCCGGGACTAGCGTTACCTACGAGCAGTACTTC.

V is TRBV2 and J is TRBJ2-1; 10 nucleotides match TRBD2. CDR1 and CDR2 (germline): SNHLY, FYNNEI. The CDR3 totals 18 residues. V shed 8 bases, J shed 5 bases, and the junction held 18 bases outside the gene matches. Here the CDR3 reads CASAPPSGGPRPHNEQFF. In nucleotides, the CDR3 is TGTGCCAGCGCCCCCCCTAGCGGGGGCCCCCGTCCCCACAATGAGCAGTTCTTC.

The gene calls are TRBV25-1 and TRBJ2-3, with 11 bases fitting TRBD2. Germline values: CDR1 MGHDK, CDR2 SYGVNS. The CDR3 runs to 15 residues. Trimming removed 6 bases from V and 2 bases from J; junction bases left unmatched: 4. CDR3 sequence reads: CASRTSGRLTDTQYF. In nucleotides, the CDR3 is TGTGCCAGCAGAACTAGCGGGAGACTCACAGATACGCAGTATTTT.

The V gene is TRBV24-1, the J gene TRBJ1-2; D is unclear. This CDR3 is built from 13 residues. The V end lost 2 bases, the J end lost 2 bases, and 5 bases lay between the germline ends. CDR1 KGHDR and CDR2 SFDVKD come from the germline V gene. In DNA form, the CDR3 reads TGTGCCACCAGTGATTCATCCAACTATGGCTACACCTTC. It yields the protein CATSDSSNYGYTF.

CDR3 protein: CASSITGVNNQPQHF. Written as DNA, the CDR3 is TGTGCCAGTAGTATAACAGGGGTAAACAATCAGCCCCAGCATTTT. The genes are TRBV19 and TRBJ1-5; TRBD1 matches 7 bases. J gave up 3 bases and V 2 bases, and 4 bases lay outside the gene matches. CDR3 length: 15 amino acids. CDR1 is LNHDA, CDR2 SQIVND, per germline (reference sequence).

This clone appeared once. CDR3 in amino acids: CASSRGTNQPQHF. The CDR3, as DNA: TGTGCCAGTAGTCGGGGAACCAATCAGCCCCAGCATTTT. This chain links TRBV19 with TRBJ1-5; unclear D gene. This CDR3 region has 13 residues. Trimming took off 5 bases at V and 3 bases at J, with 8 bases between the two ends. Germline values: CDR1 LNHDA, CDR2 SQIVND (reference sequence).

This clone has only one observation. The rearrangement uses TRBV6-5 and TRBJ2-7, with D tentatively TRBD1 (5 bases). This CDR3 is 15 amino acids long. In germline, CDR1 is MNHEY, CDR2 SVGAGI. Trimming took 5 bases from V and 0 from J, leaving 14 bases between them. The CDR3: CASSTAGSGSYEQYV. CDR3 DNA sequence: TGTGCCAGCAGTACGGCAGGGTCGGGCTCCTACGAGCAGTACGTC.

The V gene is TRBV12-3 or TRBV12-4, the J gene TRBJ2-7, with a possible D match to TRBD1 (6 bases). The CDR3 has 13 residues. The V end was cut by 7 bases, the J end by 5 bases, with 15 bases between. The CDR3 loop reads CASTLQGFDEQYF. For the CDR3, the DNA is TGTGCCAGCACACTTCAGGGGTTCGACGAGCAGTACTTC.

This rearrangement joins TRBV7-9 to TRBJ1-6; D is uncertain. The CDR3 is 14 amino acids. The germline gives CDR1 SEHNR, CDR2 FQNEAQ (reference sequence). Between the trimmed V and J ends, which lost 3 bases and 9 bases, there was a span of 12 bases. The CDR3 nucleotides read TGTGCCAGCAGCTTTCTGGAAGGGAGTTCACCCCTCCACTTT. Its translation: CASSFLEGSSPLHF. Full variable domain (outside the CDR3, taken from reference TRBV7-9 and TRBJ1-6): DTGVSQNPRHKITKRGQNVTFRCDPISEHNRLYWYRQTLGQGPEFLTYFQNEAQLEKSRLLSDRFSAERPKGSFSTLEIQRTEQGDSAMYLCASSFLEGSSPLHFGNGTRLTVT.

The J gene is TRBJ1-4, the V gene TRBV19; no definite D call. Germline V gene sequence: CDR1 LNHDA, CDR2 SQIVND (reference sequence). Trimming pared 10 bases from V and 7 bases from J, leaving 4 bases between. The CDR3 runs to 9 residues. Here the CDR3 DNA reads TGTGCCATAATTGAAAAACTGTTTTTT. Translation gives CAIIEKLFF.

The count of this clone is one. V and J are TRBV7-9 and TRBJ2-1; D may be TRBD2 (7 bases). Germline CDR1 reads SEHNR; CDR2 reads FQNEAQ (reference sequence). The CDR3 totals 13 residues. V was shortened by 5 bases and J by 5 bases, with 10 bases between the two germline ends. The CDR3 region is CASSPGGDNEQFF. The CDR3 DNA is TGTGCCAGCAGCCCGGGGGGCGACAATGAGCAGTTCTTC.

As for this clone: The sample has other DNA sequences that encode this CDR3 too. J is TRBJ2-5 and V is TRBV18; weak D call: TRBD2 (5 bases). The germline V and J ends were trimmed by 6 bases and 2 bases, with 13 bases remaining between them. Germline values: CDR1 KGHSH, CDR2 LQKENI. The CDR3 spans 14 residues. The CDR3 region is CASSPPRGQETQYF. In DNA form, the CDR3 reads TGTGCCAGCTCGCCGCCCCGGGGACAAGAGACCCAGTACTTC.

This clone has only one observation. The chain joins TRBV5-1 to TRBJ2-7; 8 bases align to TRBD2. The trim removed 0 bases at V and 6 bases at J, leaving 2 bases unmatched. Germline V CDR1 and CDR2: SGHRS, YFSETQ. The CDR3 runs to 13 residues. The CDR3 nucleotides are TGCGCCAGCAGCTTGGGTACTAGCGGCGAGCAGTACGTC. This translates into CASSLGTSGEQYV.